The 19 T cell receptor beta chains presented below share a single source sample, sequenced in a study of molecular identifiers for immune sequencing clone quantification. Each CDR3 protein gets one entry after TCRdb re-called the PCR reads with MiXCR. The sample has under 650,000 distinct CDR3 sequences; approximately 20% are singletons. Source material: naive CD8+ T cells from blood, with Jurkat cell RNA spiked in. The subset denotes: FACS-sorted CD8+CD4-CCR7+CD45RA+ naive T cells. The receptors shown here come from a human donor in good health. Some libraries in this study had Jurkat cell RNA spiked in.

A word on this clonotype: At one boundary the junction diverges from the germline segment, which might be a read error. V usage is TRBV18 and J usage is TRBJ1-1; D remains ambiguous. This CDR3 region has 15 residues. Germline V gives CDR1 KGHSH, CDR2 LQKENI. CDR3 in amino acids: CACSPDGIDVTEAFF. CDR3 sequence (DNA): TGTGCCTGCTCACCCGACGGGATAGACGTCACTGAAGCTTTCTTT.

This chain uses TRBV7-9 with TRBJ1-5, with no clear D. The germline V gene encodes CDR1 SEHNR and CDR2 FQNEAQ (reference sequence). V lost 4 bases and J 2 bases, leaving 12 bases between the germline ends. The CDR3 has 15 amino acids. The CDR3 DNA sequence: TGTGCCAGCAGCTCCAAAGGCAGTGGCAATCAGCCCCAGCATTTT. Translation: CASSSKGSGNQPQHF.

In the case of this clonotype: This may arise from a read error, as a much more abundant clone is one base away. This chain connects TRBV6-1 to TRBJ1-4; D is ambiguous. This CDR3 contains 17 residues. Trimming removed 1 base at V and 4 bases at J, with 16 bases between. The germline gives CDR1 MNHNS, CDR2 SASEGT. The CDR3 loop is CASSEDWFGRGNEKLFF. For the CDR3, the DNA is TGTGCCAGCAGTGAAGATTGGTTCGGACGGGGTAATGAAAAACTGTTTTTT.

On this clonotype itself: A much larger clone sits a single nucleotide away, making a read error possible. The chain recombines TRBV27 with TRBJ2-1; unclear D gene. This CDR3 has 13 residues. Germline CDR1 and CDR2: MNHEY and SMNVEV (reference sequence). Trimming removed 6 bases at V and 4 bases at J, with 10 bases between. The CDR3 nucleotides are TGTGCCAGCAGGGGGTCCACTTACAATGAGCAGTTCTTC. Translation gives CASRGSTYNEQFF.

This clonotype was observed many times. This chain connects TRBV5-1 to TRBJ1-3, with TRBD1 matching 7 bases. The CDR3 is made up of 15 amino acids. CDR1 SGHRS and CDR2 YFSETQ come from the germline V gene. Trimming took 0 bases from V and 3 from J; bases not matched to a gene: 3. Here the CDR3 DNA reads TGCGCCAGCAGCTTGGCCTGGGACAGTGGAAACACCATATATTTT. As protein: CASSLAWDSGNTIYF.

This clonotype has at least ten counts. The genes are TRBV4-3 and TRBJ2-7, with no clear D. V was cut by 0 bases and J by 1 base, with 10 bases left in between. Germline V gives CDR1 LGHNA, CDR2 YSLEER. CDR3 size: 15 residues. In DNA form, the CDR3 reads TGCGCCAGCAGCCAAGATCGGCACGGATCCTACGAGCAGTACTTC. Translation: CASSQDRHGSYEQYF.

This clonotype was counted many times. The gene calls are TRBV5-5 and TRBJ2-5; TRBD2 matches 7 bases. Germline CDR1 reads SGHKS; CDR2 reads YYEKEE (reference sequence). The CDR3 has 15 amino acids. V trimming: 0 bases; J trimming: 3 bases; junction bases outside the gene matches: 5. CDR3 sequence reads: CASSLGEGPEETQYF. DNA for the CDR3: TGTGCCAGCAGCTTGGGGGAGGGGCCCGAAGAGACCCAGTACTTC.

V and J are TRBV7-9 and TRBJ2-7; D is perhaps TRBD2 (6 bases). This CDR3 spans 16 amino acids. The germline V gene encodes CDR1 SEHNR and CDR2 FQNEAQ (reference sequence). V was clipped by 1 base and J by 4 bases, with 17 bases between them. CDR3 region: CASSLEAAGIGYEQYF. In DNA, the CDR3 is TGTGCCAGCAGCTTAGAGGCCGCGGGAATAGGGTACGAGCAGTACTTC.

This clonotype was counted many times. The chain employs TRBV14 and TRBJ2-5; 12 bases map to TRBD1. The V segment lost 4 bases and the J segment 5 bases; nucleotides outside the gene matches: 2. The CDR3 has 14 residues. Germline CDR1 SGHDN, CDR2 FVKESK. CDR3 DNA: TGTGCCAGCAGCCGGGGACAGGGGGCTGAGACCCAGTACTTC. Translation gives CASSRGQGAETQYF. The variable domain in full, with the rest retrieved from reference TRBV14 and TRBJ2-5, is EAGVTQFPSHSVIEKGQTVTLRCDPISGHDNLYWYRRVMGKEIKFLLHFVKESKQDESGMPNNRFLAERTGGTYSTLKVQPAELEDSGVYFCASSRGQGAETQYFGPGTRLLVL.

This clonotype was seen ten or more times. The J gene is TRBJ2-7, the V gene TRBV4-2, with D tentatively TRBD1 (5 bases). Trimming took 0 bases from V and 3 from J, leaving 9 bases between them. The CDR3 is 14 residues long. Germline V gene data show CDR1 as LGHNA and CDR2 as YNFKEQ. As DNA, the CDR3 is TGTGCCAGCAGCCAAGAGGAACAGGTCTACGAGCAGTACTTC. Protein product: CASSQEEQVYEQYF.

There are many counts of this clonotype. The chain couples TRBV9 to TRBJ2-3; possibly TRBD1 for D (5 bases). The length of the CDR3 is 14 residues. Germline V gene lookup returns CDR1 SGDLS and CDR2 YYNGEE. Trimming shortened V by 4 bases and J by 4 bases, and 13 bases separated the two germline ends. The CDR3 spells CASSPSQGPDTQYF. The CDR3 DNA reads as TGTGCCAGCAGCCCCAGCCAGGGTCCAGATACGCAGTATTTT.

The J gene is TRBJ2-3, the V gene TRBV19; D ambiguous. The CDR3 loop spans 16 amino acids. Germline-derived CDR1 and CDR2 are LNHDA and SQIVND (reference sequence). V lost 3 bases to trimming and J lost 2 bases, with 15 bases between them. DNA for the CDR3: TGTGCCAGTAGTATTGGCCTAGTGGGGTTCACAGATACGCAGTATTTT. It is translated as CASSIGLVGFTDTQYF. The whole variable domain, remainder taken from reference TRBV19 and TRBJ2-3, is DGGITQSPKYLFRKEGQNVTLSCEQNLNHDAMYWYRQDPGQGLRLIYYSQIVNDFQKGDIAEGYSVSREKKESFPLTVTSAQKNPTAFYLCASSIGLVGFTDTQYFGPGTRLTVL.

This clonotype was counted a few times. The gene calls are TRBV7-6 and TRBJ2-5; a weak D match, TRBD1 (5 bases). Trimming took 5 bases from V and 1 from J, leaving 17 bases between them. The CDR3 extends over 16 amino acids. Germline CDR1 reads SGHVS; CDR2 reads FNYEAQ. CDR3 residues: CASSPTTAGPQETQYF. The CDR3 DNA reads as TGTGCCAGCAGCCCTACTACTGCAGGGCCCCAAGAGACCCAGTACTTC. Full variable domain (rest looked up from reference TRBV7-6 and TRBJ2-5): GAGVSQSPRYKVTKRGQDVALRCDPISGHVSLYWYRQALGQGPEFLTYFNYEAQQDKSGLPNDRFSAERPEGSISTLTIQRTEQRDSAMYRCASSPTTAGPQETQYFGPGTRLLVL.

At least ten counts were recorded for this clonotype. V usage is TRBV19 and J usage is TRBJ1-3, with a tentative D call TRBD1 (5 bases). The germline V gene encodes CDR1 LNHDA and CDR2 SQIVND (reference sequence). The CDR3 totals 13 residues. V was pared by 6 bases and J by 2 bases, with 8 bases between. The CDR3 region has the DNA TGTGCCAGTAGGATGGGGCCTGGAAACACCATATATTTT. Its protein product is CASRMGPGNTIYF.

This clonotype was counted many times. V is TRBV12-3 or TRBV12-4 and J is TRBJ2-2, with D hard to call. Trimming cost V 4 bases and J 1 base, with 10 bases left between them. The CDR3 sequence is 15 residues long. The CDR3 DNA is TGTGCCAGCAGTTCCCTTGACGGGAACACCGGGGAGCTGTTTTTT. Amino acids: CASSSLDGNTGELFF.

This clonotype has a count of ten or more. V and J are TRBV20-1 and TRBJ1-1; D may be TRBD1 (5 bases). The V end was cut by 1 base, the J end by 3 bases, with 15 bases between. The CDR3 is 15 amino acids. CDR1 and CDR2 from the germline V gene are DFQATT and SNEGSKA (reference sequence). The DNA for the CDR3 is TGCAGTGCTAGAGTGAAGGGGTTGGGGGACACTGAAGCTTTCTTT. Translating it yields CSARVKGLGDTEAFF.

This clonotype has ten or more counts. The chain combines TRBV28 with TRBJ2-7, with TRBD1 matching 9 bases. Germline V gene lookup returns CDR1 MDHEN and CDR2 SYDVKM. This CDR3 region has 14 residues. V gave up 6 bases and J gave up 4 bases; unmatched junction bases: 7. The CDR3 loop reads CASSFAGQGYEQYF. The CDR3 DNA reads as TGTGCCAGCAGCTTCGCGGGACAGGGTTACGAGCAGTACTTC.

Turning to this clonotype: Since a much larger clone is just one base distant, this may be a read error. The chain is built from TRBV3-1 and TRBJ1-2; TRBD1 aligns across 12 bases. This CDR3 has 16 residues. Germline values: CDR1 LGHDT, CDR2 YNNKEL (reference sequence). The CDR3 coding sequence is TGTGCCGGCAGCCCGCACTACCGGGACAGGGGGCCTGGCTACACCTTC. Amino acids: CAGSPHYRDRGPGYTF.

This clonotype came up many times. The chain recombines TRBV20-1 with TRBJ1-1, with D possibly matching TRBD1 (5 bases). CDR1 and CDR2 (germline): DFQATT, SNEGSKA (reference sequence). Trimming cost V 6 bases and J 5 bases, with 10 bases left between them. The CDR3 covers 11 residues. CDR3 loop: CSAPRGTEAFF. DNA of the CDR3: TGCAGTGCCCCACGGGGGACTGAAGCTTTCTTT.